A selection of T cell receptor beta chains follows, all from one sample in a study of technical replicates of blood from a handful of donors. The protocol was immunoSEQ multiplex PCR, while the TCRdb copy is restricted to in-frame clones and leaves out a portion. The sample records fewer than 60,000 clones, roughly 92% being singletons. The sequenced sample consisted of PBMCs. These TCRs come from a human donor in good health. Some clones in this sample may be carry-over from other donors' samples. Each CDR3 is given with its conserved first and last residue. D genes are given only for firm matches. The size field is filled for only some rows; it gives once, few, many or a size class.

>TRBJ2-7|.|TRBV6-5|TRBD1|14
CASSRDRESYEQYF
TGTGCCAGCAGCCGCGACAGGGAATCCTACGAGCAGTACTTC
>TRBJ2-7|.|TRBV27|.|14
CASRRGKAQDEQYF
TGTGCCAGCAGGAGGGGGAAGGCCCAAGACGAGCAGTACTTC
>TRBJ2-2|once|TRBV6-4|.|14
CASSDSEHTGELFF
TGTGCCAGCAGTGACAGCGAACACACCGGGGAGCTGTTTTTT
>TRBJ1-3|.|TRBV9|.|17
CASSVGGQKSSGNTIYF
TGTGCCAGCAGCGTAGGAGGGCAAAAGAGCTCTGGAAACACCATATATTTT
>TRBJ2-7|.|TRBV6-6|TRBD2|15
CASSLTSGAAYEQYF
TGTGCCAGCAGCTTGACTAGCGGGGCCGCCTACGAGCAGTACTTC
>TRBJ2-3|.|TRBV4-3|.|16
CASSSEGVRVTDTQYF
TGCGCCAGCAGCTCAGAGGGGGTCCGGGTCACAGATACGCAGTATTTT
>TRBJ2-5|.|TRBV29-1|TRBD1|12
CSGEGGSETQYF
TGCAGCGGGGAAGGGGGCTCGGAGACCCAGTACTTC
>TRBJ2-7|.|TRBV7-2|.|13
CASSWTASYEQYF
TGTGCCAGCAGCTGGACAGCTTCCTACGAGCAGTACTTC
>TRBJ2-4|few|TRBV7-8|TRBD2|16
CASSPGRGSAKNIQYF
TGTGCCAGCTCCCCGGGGAGGGGTTCGGCCAAAAACATTCAGTACTTC
>TRBJ1-2|.|TRBV30|.|12
CAWSQDNYGYTF
TGTGCCTGGAGTCAGGATAACTATGGCTACACCTTC
>TRBJ2-3|.|TRBV7-2|TRBD2|15
CASSRSGGATNTQYF
TGTGCCAGCAGCCGGAGCGGGGGGGCCACCAATACGCAGTATTTT
>TRBJ1-2|.|TRBV5-6|.|16
CASRRGRTLSNYGYTF
TGTGCCAGCAGAAGGGGCCGGACACTTTCTAACTATGGCTACACCTTC
>TRBJ2-7|.|TRBV7-9|TRBD1|14
CASSRGTGGYEQYF
TGTGCCAGCAGCCGCGGGACAGGGGGCTACGAGCAGTACTTC